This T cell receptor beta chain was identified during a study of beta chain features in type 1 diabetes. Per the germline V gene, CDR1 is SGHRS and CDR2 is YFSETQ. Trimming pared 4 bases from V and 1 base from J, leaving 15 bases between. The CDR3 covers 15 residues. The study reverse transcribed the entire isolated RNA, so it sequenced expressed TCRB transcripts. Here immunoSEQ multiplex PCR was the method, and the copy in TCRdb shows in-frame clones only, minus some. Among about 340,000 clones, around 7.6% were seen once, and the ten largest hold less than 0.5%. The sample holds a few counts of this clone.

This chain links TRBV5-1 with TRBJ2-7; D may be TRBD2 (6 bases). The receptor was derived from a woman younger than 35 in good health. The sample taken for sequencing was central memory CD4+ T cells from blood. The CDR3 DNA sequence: TGCGCCAGCAGCCCGAGGGACTTAAAATCCTACGAGCAGTACTTC. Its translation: CASSPRDLKSYEQYF.